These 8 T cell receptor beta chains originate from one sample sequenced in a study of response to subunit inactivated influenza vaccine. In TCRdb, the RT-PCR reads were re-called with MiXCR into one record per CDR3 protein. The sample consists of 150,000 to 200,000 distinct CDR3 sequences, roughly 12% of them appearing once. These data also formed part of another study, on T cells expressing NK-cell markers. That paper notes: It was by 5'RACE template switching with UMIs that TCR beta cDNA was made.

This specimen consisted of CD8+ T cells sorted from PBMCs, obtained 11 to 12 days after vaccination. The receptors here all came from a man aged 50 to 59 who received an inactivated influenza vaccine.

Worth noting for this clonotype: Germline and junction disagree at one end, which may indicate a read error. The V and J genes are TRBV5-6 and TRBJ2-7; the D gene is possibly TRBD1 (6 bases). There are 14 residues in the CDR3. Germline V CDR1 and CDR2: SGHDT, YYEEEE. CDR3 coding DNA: TGTTCCAGCAGTTGGACAGAGAGCTCCTACGAGCAGTACTTC. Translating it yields CSSSWTESSYEQYF.

CDR3 sequence (DNA): TGTGCCAGCAGCTTGGAGCGGTCAGACTATGGCTACACCTTC. This gives the protein CASSLERSDYGYTF. The chain combines TRBV5-5 with TRBJ1-2; D is uncertain. The CDR3 has 14 amino acids. V was shortened by 0 bases and J by 3 bases, with 9 bases between the two germline ends. CDR1 is SGHKS and CDR2 is YYEKEE in the germline V gene (reference sequence).

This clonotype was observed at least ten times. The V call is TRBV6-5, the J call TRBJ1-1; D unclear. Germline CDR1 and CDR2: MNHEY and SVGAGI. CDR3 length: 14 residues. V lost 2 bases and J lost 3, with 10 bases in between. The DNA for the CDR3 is TGTGCCAGCAGTTACGTGGATTCCTACACTGAAGCTTTCTTT. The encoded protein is CASSYVDSYTEAFF.

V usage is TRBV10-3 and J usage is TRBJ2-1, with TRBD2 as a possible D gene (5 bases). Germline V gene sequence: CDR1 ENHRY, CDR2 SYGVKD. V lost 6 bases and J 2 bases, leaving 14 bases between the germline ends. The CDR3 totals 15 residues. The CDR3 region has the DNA TGTGCCATCAGGCCCGACGCCGGGGCCTACAATGAGCAGTTCTTC. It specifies CAIRPDAGAYNEQFF.

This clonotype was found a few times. This CDR3 reads CASSPLTHSGSGELFF. Here the CDR3 DNA reads TGTGCCAGCAGTCCGTTGACCCACTCGGGGTCCGGGGAGCTGTTTTTT. The genes are TRBV28 and TRBJ2-2; possibly TRBD2 for D (5 bases). Looked up from germline, CDR1 is MDHEN and CDR2 is SYDVKM. Deletions cut 5 bases from V and 6 bases from J, with 19 bases between. The CDR3 runs to 16 residues. Full variable domain (rest looked up from reference TRBV28 and TRBJ2-2): DVKVTQSSRYLVKRTGEKVFLECVQDMDHENMFWYRQDPGLGLRLIYFSYDVKMKEKGDIPEGYSVSREKKERFSLILESASTNQTSMYLCASSPLTHSGSGELFFGEGSRLTVL.

CDR3 sequence reads: CASSLVGYRLAGELFF. CDR3 nucleotide sequence: TGTGCCAGCAGTTTGGTGGGGTACAGATTGGCCGGGGAGCTGTTTTTT. The gene calls are TRBV27 and TRBJ2-2; D remains ambiguous. CDR1 and CDR2 from the germline V gene are MNHEY and SMNVEV (reference sequence). The germline V and J ends were trimmed by 3 bases and 6 bases, with 17 bases remaining between them. This CDR3 is built from 16 residues.

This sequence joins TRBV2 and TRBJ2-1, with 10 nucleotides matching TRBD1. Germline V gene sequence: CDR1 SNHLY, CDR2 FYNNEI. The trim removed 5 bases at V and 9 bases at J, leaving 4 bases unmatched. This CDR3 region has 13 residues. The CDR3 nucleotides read TGTGCCAGCAGTCCGACAGGGGGCTCTGAGCAGTTCTTC. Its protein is CASSPTGGSEQFF.

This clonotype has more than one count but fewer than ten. This chain's CDR3 is CASSYSASGYNEQFF. In DNA form, the CDR3 reads TGTGCCAGCAGTTACTCCGCCTCAGGCTACAATGAGCAGTTCTTC. V gene TRBV6-5 combines with J gene TRBJ2-1; D ambiguous. Trimming pared 0 bases from V and 3 bases from J, leaving 9 bases between. The CDR3 covers 15 residues. Germline CDR1 and CDR2: MNHEY and SVGAGI.